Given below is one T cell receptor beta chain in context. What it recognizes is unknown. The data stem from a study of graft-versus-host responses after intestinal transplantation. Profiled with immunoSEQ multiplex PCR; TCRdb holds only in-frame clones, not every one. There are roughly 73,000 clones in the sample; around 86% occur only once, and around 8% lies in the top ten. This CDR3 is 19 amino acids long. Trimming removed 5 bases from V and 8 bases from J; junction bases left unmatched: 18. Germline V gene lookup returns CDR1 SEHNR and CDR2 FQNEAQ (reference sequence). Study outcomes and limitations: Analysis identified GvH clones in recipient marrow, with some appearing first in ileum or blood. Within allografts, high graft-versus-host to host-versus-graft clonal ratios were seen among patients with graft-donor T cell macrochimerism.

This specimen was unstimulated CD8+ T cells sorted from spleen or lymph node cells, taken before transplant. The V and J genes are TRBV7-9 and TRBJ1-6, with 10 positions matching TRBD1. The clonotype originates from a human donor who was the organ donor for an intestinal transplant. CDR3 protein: CASSPPGTGVGISDSPLHF. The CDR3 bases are TGTGCCAGCAGCCCCCCCGGGACAGGGGTCGGTATAAGCGATTCACCCCTCCACTTT.